Each of the 30 T cell receptor beta chains below was sequenced from the same sample in a study of shared clonotypes between healthy human individuals. Measured with immunoSEQ multiplex PCR; TCRdb has only the in-frame clones, and not every one. The table includes fewer than 2.5 million clones, under 95% detected once. The sequenced sample was naive CD4+ T cells from PBMCs. This sample's subset: CD45RA+ positively selected. The source is a man aged 18 to 30 in good health. Some clones in this sample may be carry-over from other donors' samples.

The chain couples TRBV7-2 to TRBJ2-5; 7 bases map to TRBD1. The ends lost 5 bases at V and 7 bases at J; junction bases unmatched: 7. There are 13 residues in the CDR3. Germline values: CDR1 SGHTA, CDR2 FQGNSA. The chain's CDR3 is CASSGRTGVTQYF. As DNA, the CDR3 is TGTGCCAGCAGCGGCAGGACAGGCGTGACCCAGTACTTC.

The chain has TRBV6-1 and TRBJ1-5; D possibly corresponds to TRBD1 (5 bases). The CDR3 covers 13 residues. The ends were cut back, 7 bases at V and 3 bases at J, with 10 bases in the middle. Germline CDR1 is MNHNS and CDR2 is SASEGT. The CDR3 is CASNDRDNQPQHF. The CDR3 coding sequence is TGTGCCAGCAACGACAGAGACAATCAGCCCCAGCATTTT.

V is TRBV30 and J is TRBJ1-5; D call uncertain. Trimming stripped 5 bases from V and 0 bases from J, with 11 bases between. The length of the CDR3 is 14 residues. Germline V CDR1 and CDR2: GTSNPN, SVGIG (reference sequence). CDR3 amino acids: CAWSRPDSNQPQHF. CDR3 coding DNA: TGTGCCTGGTCCAGGCCTGATAGCAATCAGCCCCAGCATTTT. The whole variable domain, filled in from reference TRBV30 and TRBJ1-5, reads SQTIHQWPATLVQPVGSPLSLECTVEGTSNPNLYWYRQAAGRGLQLLFYSVGIGQISSEVPQNLSASRPQDRQFILSSKKLLLSDSGFYLCAWSRPDSNQPQHFGDGTRLSIL.

V usage is TRBV27 and J usage is TRBJ1-3, with unresolved D. Germline lookup yields CDR1 MNHEY and CDR2 SMNVEV (reference sequence). The CDR3 totals 18 residues. V lost 2 bases, J lost 0 bases, and 17 bases lay in between. CDR3 bases: TGTGCCAGCAGTTTAAGGCCCGCCACCACCGGCTCTGGAAACACCATATATTTT. As protein: CASSLRPATTGSGNTIYF.

Note on this clone: Other DNA sequences of this sample code for an identical CDR3. The V and J genes are TRBV7-2 and TRBJ1-2; possibly TRBD1 for D (5 bases). CDR1 and CDR2 (germline): SGHTA, FQGNSA. With 5 bases removed from V and 1 base from J, the gap between germline ends came to 8 bases. This CDR3 spans 13 amino acids. The CDR3 coding sequence is TGTGCCAGCAGCCTGGGGGGTAACTATGGCTACACCTTC. It is translated as CASSLGGNYGYTF.

The genes are TRBV9 and TRBJ2-7; D ambiguous. The CDR3 is made up of 13 amino acids. The V and J ends lost 0 bases and 3 bases respectively, with 7 bases between them. The germline CDR1 and CDR2 sequences are SGDLS and YYNGEE. CDR3 sequence: CASSVGGNYEQYF. DNA for the CDR3: TGTGCCAGCAGCGTAGGCGGAAACTACGAGCAGTACTTC.

As for this clone: The identical CDR3 is also encoded by other nucleotide sequences in the sample. The chain couples TRBV7-3 to TRBJ2-1; D call uncertain. From germline, CDR1 is SGHTA and CDR2 FQGTGA. With 0 bases removed from V and 0 bases from J, the gap between germline ends came to 6 bases. This CDR3 is 15 amino acids long. The CDR3 loop reads CASSLTGSSYNEQFF. The CDR3 nucleotides are TGTGCCAGCAGCTTAACAGGGTCCTCCTACAATGAGCAGTTCTTC.

The chain carries TRBV5-4 and TRBJ1-1; D is possibly TRBD1 (5 bases). Trimming cost V 4 bases and J 1 base, with 11 bases left between them. The CDR3 has 14 amino acids. The germline V gene has CDR1 SGHNT and CDR2 YYREEE (reference sequence). The CDR3 DNA reads TGTGCCAGCAGCCCTAGGGACGGGAACACTGAAGCTTTCTTT. It specifies CASSPRDGNTEAFF.

The V and J genes are TRBV28 and TRBJ1-2, with 7 bases fitting TRBD1. V dropped 4 bases and J dropped 11; count of bases not matched to a gene: 7. The CDR3 has 12 residues. CDR1 is MDHEN, CDR2 SYDVKM, per germline. CDR3 sequence (DNA): TGTGCCAGCAGTTCCCGGGACAGTGAGTACACCTTC. Its protein product is CASSSRDSEYTF.

This chain uses TRBV28 with TRBJ2-7, with D possibly called TRBD1 or TRBD2 (5 bases each). Trimming took 5 bases from V and 0 from J, leaving 17 bases between them. The germline V gene encodes CDR1 MDHEN and CDR2 SYDVKM. The CDR3 is 16 amino acids. This CDR3 reads CASSPIPGRVSYEQYF. CDR3 DNA sequence: TGTGCCAGCAGTCCTATACCGGGACGGGTCTCCTACGAGCAGTACTTC.

This chain connects TRBV19 to TRBJ1-2; 11 positions agree with TRBD1. The CDR3 spans 14 residues. V lost 6 bases, J lost 5 bases, and 5 bases stayed unmatched. Germline CDR1 reads LNHDA; CDR2 reads SQIVND (reference sequence). The CDR3 region has the DNA TGTGCCAGTAGGGGAGGACAGGGGGCATATGGCTACACCTTC. It is translated as CASRGGQGAYGYTF.

The chain employs TRBV4-1 and TRBJ2-7; D possibly corresponds to TRBD2 (6 bases). V was cut by 1 base and J by 6 bases, with 16 bases left in between. CDR1 MGHRA and CDR2 YSYEKL come from the germline V gene. CDR3 length: 15 amino acids. CDR3 amino acids: CASSQGVWGGGEQYF. DNA for the CDR3: TGCGCCAGCAGCCAAGGGGTTTGGGGAGGAGGCGAGCAGTACTTC.

This chain links TRBV6-6 with TRBJ2-1; D ambiguous. The germline CDR1 and CDR2 sequences are MNHNY and SVGAGI (reference sequence). There are 16 residues in the CDR3. The V end was cut by 6 bases, the J end by 0 bases, with 15 bases between. The CDR3 region has the DNA TGTGCCAGCAGACCGGCCCTCACCGGCTCCTACAATGAGCAGTTCTTC. The encoded protein is CASRPALTGSYNEQFF.

This chain joins TRBV28 and TRBJ2-2; TRBD2 agrees at 8 bases. The junction had 20 bases not matched to a gene; V was cut back by 6 bases and J by 5 bases. CDR3 length equals 19 residues. Germline V lookup: CDR1 MDHEN, CDR2 SYDVKM. CDR3 DNA sequence: TGTGCCAGCAGAGGGTCGGATGGGCGGGAGGTCTCGAGGACCGGGGAGCTGTTTTTT. Protein: CASRGSDGREVSRTGELFF. Complete variable domain (other parts from reference TRBV28 and TRBJ2-2): DVKVTQSSRYLVKRTGEKVFLECVQDMDHENMFWYRQDPGLGLRLIYFSYDVKMKEKGDIPEGYSVSREKKERFSLILESASTNQTSMYLCASRGSDGREVSRTGELFFGEGSRLTVL.

This chain uses TRBV5-3 with TRBJ2-4; TRBD2 matches 8 bases. TRBV5-3 is an ORF; its function is uncertain. Germline trimming cut 6 bases from V and 0 bases from J; bases unmatched to any gene: 8. This CDR3 is built from 16 residues. The CDR3 here is CARNPGGVLAKNIQYF. The CDR3 DNA reads TGTGCCAGAAATCCGGGAGGGGTACTAGCCAAAAACATTCAGTACTTC.

Regarding this clone: Distinct nucleotide sequences in the sample also encode this CDR3. The rearrangement uses TRBV2 and TRBJ2-7; D remains ambiguous. The CDR3 runs 11 residues. Trimming cost V 6 bases and J 2 bases, with 5 bases left between them. CDR1 SNHLY and CDR2 FYNNEI come from the germline V gene. The CDR3 nucleotides are TGTGCCAGCAGGGCGGCCTACGAGCAGTACTTC. Protein: CASRAAYEQYF.

CDR3 DNA: TGCGCCAGCAGCCAAGAAGGCGGCTTCTATGGCTACACCTTC. Amino acids: CASSQEGGFYGYTF. This sequence joins TRBV4-3 and TRBJ1-2; D unclear. V lost 0 bases and J 4 bases, leaving 9 bases between the germline ends. Germline CDR1 is LGHNA and CDR2 is YSLEER. The CDR3 is made up of 14 amino acids.

This chain links TRBV7-2 with TRBJ2-3, with 8 bases matching TRBD2. The CDR3 loop spans 14 amino acids. V gave up 7 bases and J gave up 7 bases; unmatched junction bases: 10. Germline V gene sequence: CDR1 SGHTA, CDR2 FQGNSA. This chain's CDR3 is CASISGGSPNTQYF. CDR3 DNA: TGTGCCAGCATTTCGGGGGGGTCCCCAAATACGCAGTATTTT. Filled out from reference TRBV7-2 and TRBJ2-3, the complete variable domain reads GAGVSQSPSNKVTEKGKDVELRCDPISGHTALYWYRQSLGQGLEFLIYFQGNSAPDKSGLPSDRFSAERTGGSVSTLTIQRTQQEDSAVYLCASISGGSPNTQYFGPGTRLTVL.

As to this clone: Distinct nucleotide sequences in the sample also encode this CDR3. This chain joins TRBV18 and TRBJ2-5; 8 bases agree with TRBD1. The CDR3 is 14 amino acids. Looked up from germline, CDR1 is KGHSH and CDR2 is LQKENI. V was clipped by 3 bases and J by 2 bases; unmatched bases: 2. CDR3 protein: CASSPGTGQETQYF. In nucleotides, the CDR3 is TGTGCCAGCTCACCCGGGACAGGTCAAGAGACCCAGTACTTC.

The J gene is TRBJ1-2, the V gene TRBV28; D remains ambiguous. Between the trimmed V and J ends, which lost 10 bases and 4 bases, there was a span of 10 bases. This CDR3 comprises 11 residues. Germline values: CDR1 MDHEN, CDR2 SYDVKM. CDR3 sequence reads: CATIEAYGYTF. In nucleotides, the CDR3 is TGTGCCACCATCGAGGCCTATGGCTACACCTTC.

This clone was seen just once. The chain links TRBV11-2 to TRBJ1-1; TRBD1 might be the D (6 bases). Trimming took off 2 bases at V and 2 bases at J, with 24 bases between the two ends. CDR3 length equals 19 residues. The V gene's germline CDR1 is SGHAT and CDR2 FQNNGV. This chain's CDR3 is CASSLLAWRGNPRNTEAFF. The CDR3 DNA sequence: TGTGCCAGCAGCTTATTGGCTTGGAGGGGGAATCCTCGCAACACTGAAGCTTTCTTT.

V and J are TRBV7-9 and TRBJ2-3; 11 bases match TRBD2. CDR3 length: 16 residues. With 3 bases clipped from V and 2 bases from J, the junction kept 4 bases outside the gene matches. The V gene's germline CDR1 is SEHNR and CDR2 FQNEAQ (reference sequence). As DNA, the CDR3 is TGTGCCAGCAGCTTGCTAGCGGGAGGACCCACAGATACGCAGTATTTT. Amino acid sequence: CASSLLAGGPTDTQYF.

This clone was observed once. The conserved final phenylalanine or tryptophan is absent from the CDR3, which likely points to a read error. The chain employs TRBV6-1 and TRBJ1-2; maybe TRBD1 (6 bases). This CDR3 has 15 residues. The V end lost 6 bases, the J end lost 4 bases, and 18 bases lay between the germline ends. Germline values: CDR1 MNHNS, CDR2 SASEGT. The CDR3: CASSSELTGPYGYTL. The DNA of the CDR3 is TGTGCCAGCAGCTCCGAGCTGACAGGCCCCTATGGCTACACCCTC.

The J gene is TRBJ2-7, the V gene TRBV19; D possibly uses TRBD1 or TRBD2 (6 bases each). This CDR3 has 15 amino acids. The germline V and J ends were trimmed by 3 bases and 1 base, with 13 bases remaining between them. Germline values: CDR1 LNHDA, CDR2 SQIVND (reference sequence). The DNA of the CDR3 is TGTGCCAGTAGTATCTACAGGGAGGCGTCCTACGAGCAGTACTTC. It is translated as CASSIYREASYEQYF.

The genes are TRBV28 and TRBJ1-2; 8 bases line up with TRBD1. This CDR3 comprises 15 residues. V lost 3 bases, J lost 1 base, and 4 bases stayed unmatched. Per the germline V gene, CDR1 is MDHEN and CDR2 is SYDVKM. This chain's CDR3 is CASSFGTGLNYGYTF. The CDR3 DNA reads as TGTGCCAGCAGTTTCGGGACAGGCCTTAACTATGGCTACACCTTC.

This sequence joins TRBV7-2 and TRBJ2-5; a possible D gene is TRBD1 (6 bases). This CDR3 is 14 amino acids long. V gave up 4 bases and J gave up 5 bases, with 14 bases separating them. Germline CDR1 and CDR2: SGHTA and FQGNSA. The chain's CDR3 is CASSSGTTLETQYF. For the CDR3, the DNA is TGTGCCAGCAGCTCCGGGACAACCTTGGAGACCCAGTACTTC.

This sequence joins TRBV4-3 and TRBJ1-2, with TRBD1 as a possible D gene (6 bases). V dropped 1 base and J dropped 7 bases, with 19 bases sitting between them. The CDR3 runs 16 residues. CDR1 is LGHNA, CDR2 YSLEER, per germline. The CDR3 is CASSQASGARPIGYTF. For the CDR3, the DNA is TGCGCCAGCAGCCAAGCTTCAGGGGCCCGCCCAATTGGCTACACCTTC.

This chain joins TRBV9 and TRBJ2-6; tentatively, D is TRBD2 (6 bases). The germline CDR1 and CDR2 sequences are SGDLS and YYNGEE. The V end was cut by 7 bases, the J end by 2 bases, with 13 bases between. The CDR3 is 15 residues long. CDR3 sequence: CASAGAGPGANVLTF. In DNA form, the CDR3 reads TGTGCCAGCGCTGGAGCGGGTCCTGGGGCCAACGTCCTGACTTTC. Based on the CDR3 plus reference TRBV9 and TRBJ2-6, the full variable domain is DSGVTQTPKHLITATGQRVTLRCSPRSGDLSVYWYQQSLDQGLQFLIQYYNGEERAKGNILERFSAQQFPDLHSELNLSSLELGDSALYFCASAGAGPGANVLTFGAGSRLTVL.

This chain connects TRBV7-8 to TRBJ2-5; 11 bases align to TRBD2. The CDR3 sequence is 17 residues long. CDR1 is SGHVS and CDR2 is FQNEAQ in the germline V gene. The V gene end was trimmed by 5 bases and the J gene end by 2 bases; junction bases not matched to a gene: 10. The chain's CDR3 is CASSINGLAGTQETQYF. CDR3 nucleotides: TGTGCCAGCAGCATTAATGGACTAGCGGGTACTCAAGAGACCCAGTACTTC.

This sequence joins TRBV18 and TRBJ2-3; D might be TRBD1 (5 bases). The CDR3 has 14 residues. Looked up from germline, CDR1 is KGHSH and CDR2 is LQKENI. Trimming removed 6 bases at V and 2 bases at J, with 12 bases between. The DNA of the CDR3 is TGTGCCAGCTCCTTCAGGGCGGACACAGATACGCAGTATTTT. Protein: CASSFRADTDTQYF.